The clone carrying this T cell receptor beta chain was counted a few times. Within the sample, other DNA sequences also encode this same CDR3. Germline CDR1 DFQATT, CDR2 SNEGSKA (reference sequence). V was pared by 6 bases and J by 1 base, with 6 bases between. The CDR3 runs 11 residues. The data were obtained in a study of blood T cell repertoires in COVID-19. Study in general: Acute-phase and convalescent COVID-19 samples originated in the United States, Italy and Spain. Sources were T cells, B-cell-depleted T cells, or PBMCs; the material itself was cDNA or gDNA.

Study processing details: Nucleated cell counts were estimated from reference gene primer amplification. Profiling relied on immunoSEQ multiplex PCR, and the TCRdb table lists in-frame clones only, not all of them. D and trimming were read from the DNA, whereas the V and J calls and clone size are those reported in that table. The table has 250,000 to 300,000 clones, more than 65% seen once. The rearrangement joins TRBV20-1 to TRBJ1-1; the D is unclear. The receptor comes from a woman under 30 with acute or convalescent COVID-19. Sequencing was performed on peripheral blood. The CDR3 is CSAPRNTEAFF. Written as DNA, the CDR3 is TGCAGTGCCCCCCGGAACACTGAAGCTTTCTTT.